The source of this TCR beta chain is a study of T cell responses to AZD1222 COVID-19 vaccine. Study-wide points: Just a handful of AZD1222 recipients were seropositive at baseline. Epitopes outside B.1.351 and B.1.1.7 mutated regions reportedly drew nearly half of spike TCRs.

This CDR3 region has 14 residues. V dropped 7 bases and J dropped 1 base, with 16 bases sitting between them. Germline CDR1 SQVTM, CDR2 ANQGSEA. TCRdb's table, derived via immunoSEQ multiplex PCR, lists solely in-frame clones and lacks some. In the table there are 50,000 or so clones, 70% to 90% of which are singletons. Samples with a second dose at about 4 or about 12 weeks were pooled together. In regard to this clone: Its antigen remains unknown.

This clonotype originated in an adult who received the AZD1222 COVID-19 vaccine. The sequencing here drew on peripheral blood, taken 28 days after the second AZD1222 dose. The chain carries TRBV29-1 and TRBJ1-1; D may be TRBD1 (5 bases). CDR3 amino acids: CSETSRARNTEAFF. CDR3 in DNA: TGCAGCGAAACAAGCAGGGCAAGGAACACTGAAGCTTTCTTT.